The 27 T cell receptor beta chains below all came from one sample that was sequenced in a study of cytomegalovirus exposure and HLA in healthy donors. In the PCR, 60 Vbeta and 13 Jbeta primers were used. The assay was immunoSEQ multiplex PCR, and TCRdb's table has in-frame clones only and misses some. The sample lists approximately 150,000 clones, roughly 77% seen once, with about 4% in the top ten. Sample: PBMCs. Every receptor here comes from a human donor in good health.

The chain is built from TRBV2 and TRBJ2-5; D is unresolved. Germline CDR1 is SNHLY and CDR2 is FYNNEI. The CDR3 consists of 11 residues. Trimming took off 4 bases at V and 5 bases at J, with 5 bases between the two ends. DNA of the CDR3: TGTGCCAGCAGTGGCCGGGAGACCCAGTACTTC. Translation gives CASSGRETQYF.

The rearrangement joins TRBV5-1 to TRBJ1-1; TRBD1 matches at 7 bases. CDR1 is SGHRS, CDR2 YFSETQ, per germline. After removal of 1 base from V and 6 bases from J, the junction contained 9 bases not matched to a gene. The CDR3 is made up of 15 amino acids. The CDR3 loop reads CASSLLGQRNPEAFF. The CDR3 nucleotides read TGCGCCAGCAGCTTGCTGGGACAGAGAAACCCTGAAGCTTTCTTT. Complete variable domain (other parts from reference TRBV5-1 and TRBJ1-1): KAGVTQTPRYLIKTRGQQVTLSCSPISGHRSVSWYQQTPGQGLQFLFEYFSETQRNKGNFPGRFSGRQFSNSRSEMNVSTLELGDSALYLCASSLLGQRNPEAFFGQGTRLTVV.

The chain recombines TRBV5-4 with TRBJ2-7, with D perhaps TRBD1 (5 bases). Germline V gives CDR1 SGHNT, CDR2 YYREEE (reference sequence). The CDR3 spans 13 residues. V lost 4 bases and J 6 bases, leaving 14 bases between the germline ends. DNA for the CDR3: TGTGCCAGCAGCCCCGAACAGGCTCGCGAGCAGTACTTC. This codes for CASSPEQAREQYF.

This clone was recorded once. This chain uses TRBV27 with TRBJ1-2, with 8 bases fitting TRBD1. This CDR3 region has 15 residues. In germline, CDR1 is MNHEY, CDR2 SMNVEV (reference sequence). V dropped 3 bases and J dropped 0; count of bases not matched to a gene: 3. The CDR3: CASSFGGQANYGYTF. The DNA of the CDR3 is TGTGCCAGCAGTTTCGGGGGACAGGCTAACTATGGCTACACCTTC.

As for this clone: A junction end diverges from the germline sequence, so it may reflect a read error. This chain links TRBV6-5 with TRBJ1-2, with a tentative D call TRBD1 (6 bases). Germline V CDR1 and CDR2: MNHEY, SVGAGI. The CDR3 sequence is 15 residues long. CDR3 nucleotides: TGTGCCAGCAGTCCGGGACAACGTCAACTTTATGGCTACCCCTTC. This gives the protein CASSPGQRQLYGYPF.

The CDR3: CASSVGGSGHNEQFF. In DNA form, the CDR3 reads TGTGCCAGCAGCGTAGGCGGGAGCGGTCACAATGAGCAGTTCTTC. The chain recombines TRBV9 with TRBJ2-1; 7 bases match TRBD2. Trimming removed 0 bases from V and 5 bases from J; junction bases left unmatched: 5. In germline, CDR1 is SGDLS, CDR2 YYNGEE. This CDR3 has 15 amino acids.

The chain employs TRBV19 and TRBJ2-7; 9 bases fit TRBD1. V shed 4 bases and J 1 base; nucleotides not matched to a gene: 2. The CDR3 runs 14 residues. Germline V gene sequence: CDR1 LNHDA, CDR2 SQIVND (reference sequence). The chain's CDR3 is CASSTGTGSYEQYF. The CDR3 DNA is TGTGCCAGTAGTACCGGGACAGGGTCCTACGAGCAGTACTTC.

The V gene is TRBV19, the J gene TRBJ1-5; 7 bases are a match to TRBD1. V shed 3 bases and J 7 bases; nucleotides not matched to a gene: 6. The CDR3 runs to 14 residues. CDR1 and CDR2 (germline): LNHDA, SQIVND (reference sequence). In DNA, the CDR3 is TGTGCCAGTAGTATCTTAGGACAGGCCCAGCCCCAGCATTTT. Protein sequence: CASSILGQAQPQHF.

The chain uses TRBV27 and TRBJ1-5; no clear D. The germline V gene encodes CDR1 MNHEY and CDR2 SMNVEV (reference sequence). This CDR3 is 17 amino acids long. The V end was cut by 4 bases, the J end by 4 bases, with 20 bases between. The CDR3 DNA reads as TGTGCCAGCAGTTCTAATCGGTATTCTGGAGGTAATCAGCCCCAGCATTTT. Amino acids: CASSSNRYSGGNQPQHF.

The chain is built from TRBV2 and TRBJ2-2; D is undetermined. Trimming took 8 bases from V and 6 from J, leaving 10 bases between them. Germline V gives CDR1 SNHLY, CDR2 FYNNEI. The CDR3 extends over 12 amino acids. CDR3 residues: CASGRVSGELFF. The CDR3 region has the DNA TGTGCCAGCGGGCGTGTGTCCGGGGAGCTGTTTTTT.

This sequence joins TRBV7-9 and TRBJ2-7, with 7 nucleotides matching TRBD1. Germline V CDR1 and CDR2: SEHNR, FQNEAQ (reference sequence). The CDR3 covers 14 residues. With V trimmed by 5 bases and J by 4 bases, 8 bases remained unmatched. The CDR3 reads CASSTGTELYEQYF. In DNA, the CDR3 is TGTGCCAGCAGCACCGGGACAGAGCTTTACGAGCAGTACTTC. Complete variable domain (other parts from reference TRBV7-9 and TRBJ2-7): DTGVSQNPRHKITKRGQNVTFRCDPISEHNRLYWYRQTLGQGPEFLTYFQNEAQLEKSRLLSDRFSAERPKGSFSTLEIQRTEQGDSAMYLCASSTGTELYEQYFGPGTRLTVT.

The genes are TRBV15 and TRBJ2-7; tentative D call: TRBD1 (6 bases). The germline V gene encodes CDR1 LNHNV and CDR2 YYDKDF (reference sequence). V lost 5 bases to trimming and J lost 2 bases, with 10 bases between them. The CDR3 is 13 residues long. The CDR3 loop is CATSRDIAYEQYF. CDR3 DNA: TGTGCCACCAGCCGGGACATCGCCTACGAGCAGTACTTC.

As DNA, the CDR3 is TGTGCCAGCAGCTTGGGCCCAGGTCCCCAGCCCCAGCATTTT. Amino acids: CASSLGPGPQPQHF. The genes are TRBV5-6 and TRBJ1-5; D uncertain. CDR1 and CDR2 (germline): SGHDT, YYEEEE. This CDR3 has 14 amino acids. The V end was cut by 0 bases, the J end by 7 bases, with 11 bases between.

V usage is TRBV15 and J usage is TRBJ2-3; D unclear. Trimming took off 0 bases at V and 7 bases at J, with 11 bases between the two ends. CDR3 length equals 14 residues. CDR1 is LNHNV, CDR2 YYDKDF, per germline (reference sequence). CDR3 residues: CATSRDRSQNTQYF. The CDR3 DNA is TGTGCCACCAGCAGAGATCGATCCCAGAATACGCAGTATTTT.

This chain links TRBV19 with TRBJ2-3; TRBD2 matches 11 bases. Germline lookup yields CDR1 LNHDA and CDR2 SQIVND (reference sequence). V lost 6 bases, J lost 2 bases, and 7 bases stayed unmatched. This CDR3 comprises 16 residues. The CDR3 DNA sequence: TGTGCCAGTAGAGTGGGACTAGCGGTTTCCACAGATACGCAGTATTTT. It is translated as CASRVGLAVSTDTQYF.

The chain links TRBV30 to TRBJ1-1, with D maybe TRBD1 (5 bases). V was cut by 0 bases and J by 1 base, with 12 bases left in between. Germline CDR1 is GTSNPN and CDR2 is SVGIG (reference sequence). The CDR3 has 15 residues. The DNA of the CDR3 is TGTGCCTGGAGTGTGGGACTTACAGGGAACACTGAAGCTTTCTTT. Translating it yields CAWSVGLTGNTEAFF. Drawing the rest from reference TRBV30 and TRBJ1-1, the complete variable domain is SQTIHQWPATLVQPVGSPLSLECTVEGTSNPNLYWYRQAAGRGLQLLFYSVGIGQISSEVPQNLSASRPQDRQFILSSKKLLLSDSGFYLCAWSVGLTGNTEAFFGQGTRLTVV.

The chain uses TRBV6-5 and TRBJ1-6; a weak D match, TRBD1 (5 bases). The CDR3 is 16 amino acids. Germline CDR1 is MNHEY and CDR2 is SVGAGI. The ends were cut back, 2 bases at V and 9 bases at J, with 17 bases in the middle. Here the CDR3 DNA reads TGTGCCAGCAGTTACCCGCAGGGCGAAAGGGGTTCACCCCTCCACTTT. Translating it yields CASSYPQGERGSPLHF.

The chain employs TRBV6-6 and TRBJ1-5; TRBD1 might be the D (6 bases). This CDR3 is built from 15 residues. Trimming removed 5 bases from V and 8 bases from J, with 19 bases in between. Germline V gene data show CDR1 as MNHNY and CDR2 as SVGAGI (reference sequence). This CDR3 is CASSNDMGAGEPQHF. In DNA form, the CDR3 reads TGTGCCAGCAGTAATGACATGGGGGCTGGGGAGCCCCAGCATTTT.

J is TRBJ1-5 and V is TRBV7-2; 9 positions agree with TRBD1. The CDR3 contains 15 residues. Trimming at V came to 4 bases and at J to 3 bases, leaving 4 bases not matched to a gene. Germline CDR1 reads SGHTA; CDR2 reads FQGNSA. Written as DNA, the CDR3 is TGTGCCAGCAGCTACGGACAGGGGATCAATCAGCCCCAGCATTTT. It is translated as CASSYGQGINQPQHF.

The chain carries TRBV5-1 and TRBJ2-7, with TRBD1 matching 7 bases. Trimming took 4 bases from V and 5 from J; bases not matched to a gene: 18. Germline V gene lookup returns CDR1 SGHRS and CDR2 YFSETQ. The length of the CDR3 is 17 residues. Written as DNA, the CDR3 is TGCGCCAGCAGCCTAACTTGGGATGACAGGGCGTCGAACGAGCAGTACTTC. Protein product: CASSLTWDDRASNEQYF.

The rearrangement uses TRBV7-2 and TRBJ1-4, with D perhaps TRBD1 (6 bases). The CDR3 covers 14 residues. Germline-derived CDR1 and CDR2 are SGHTA and FQGNSA. V lost 5 bases, J lost 3 bases, and 10 bases lay in between. The CDR3 sequence is CASSPGQPNEKLFF. The CDR3 coding sequence is TGTGCCAGCAGCCCCGGACAGCCTAATGAAAAACTGTTTTTT.

This clone was observed a single time. Distinct nucleotide sequences in the sample also encode this CDR3. The chain links TRBV18 to TRBJ2-5; D may be TRBD1 (5 bases). The germline gives CDR1 KGHSH, CDR2 LQKENI. The CDR3 totals 12 residues. V lost 3 bases and J lost 3, with 5 bases in between. The CDR3 bases are TGTGCCAGCTCACCGACAGAAGAGACCCAGTACTTC. Protein: CASSPTEETQYF. The full variable domain, completed using reference TRBV18 and TRBJ2-5, is NAGVMQNPRHLVRRRGQEARLRCSPMKGHSHVYWYRQLPEEGLKFMVYLQKENIIDESGMPKERFSAEFPKEGPSILRIQQVVRGDSAAYFCASSPTEETQYFGPGTRLLVL.

The genes are TRBV19 and TRBJ1-6; 8 positions agree with TRBD1. Germline trimming cut 5 bases from V and 7 bases from J; bases unmatched to any gene: 7. This CDR3 region has 15 residues. Germline CDR1 reads LNHDA; CDR2 reads SQIVND (reference sequence). CDR3 sequence (DNA): TGTGCCAGTAGTGGCAGACAGGGGCGGAATTCACCCCTCCACTTT. This codes for CASSGRQGRNSPLHF.

In its sample, this clone was seen a few times. The gene calls are TRBV4-1 and TRBJ1-1, with D possibly matching TRBD1 (5 bases). CDR3 length: 16 amino acids. Per germline, CDR1 MGHRA and CDR2 YSYEKL. V shed 1 base and J shed 0 bases, with 12 bases lying between them. CDR3 sequence reads: CASSQGPGQMNTEAFF. In DNA, the CDR3 is TGCGCCAGCAGCCAAGGACCCGGACAAATGAACACTGAAGCTTTCTTT.

The chain joins TRBV28 to TRBJ1-1; the D is unclear. The CDR3 spans 14 residues. V lost 1 base to trimming and J lost 6 bases, with 12 bases between them. Germline V gene lookup returns CDR1 MDHEN and CDR2 SYDVKM. The CDR3 DNA reads TGTGCCAGCAGTTTATTCTTTGGAGGTTCTGAAGCTTTCTTT. Protein product: CASSLFFGGSEAFF.

The V call is TRBV5-1, the J call TRBJ2-7; weak D call: TRBD2 (5 bases). This CDR3 has 16 amino acids. Trimming left V 4 bases short and J 2 bases short, with 19 bases between. Germline lookup yields CDR1 SGHRS and CDR2 YFSETQ. The CDR3: CASSRGAAPFTYEQYF. CDR3 DNA: TGCGCCAGCAGCCGGGGTGCGGCACCTTTCACCTACGAGCAGTACTTC.

The V and J genes are TRBV6-1 and TRBJ2-1, with D possibly matching TRBD1 (6 bases). Germline CDR1 reads MNHNS; CDR2 reads SASEGT. Trimming cost V 3 bases and J 14 bases, with 14 bases left between them. CDR3 length: 12 amino acids. CDR3 in DNA: TGTGCCAGCAGTGAGAACAGGGCGTCGGAGTTCTTC. Residues: CASSENRASEFF.